Reported below is one T cell receptor beta chain. Antigen specificity is unknown. TCRdb's table, derived via immunoSEQ multiplex PCR, lists solely in-frame clones and lacks some. Of tens of thousands of clones in the sample, roughly nine tenths were seen once. Germline V gives CDR1 LNHNV, CDR2 YYDKDF (reference sequence). V dropped 1 base and J dropped 2 bases, with 24 bases sitting between them. The CDR3 sequence is 19 residues long. This specimen belongs to a study of graft-versus-host responses after intestinal transplantation. Study information: Transplantation in recipients was multivisceral, liver-intestinal, or isolated intestinal.

The study's findings and limits: Some patients had graft-donor T cell macrochimerism. In their allografts, the ratios of graft-versus-host to host-versus-graft T cell clones were high. GvH clones detected in recipient marrow included some appearing first in ileum or blood.

This rearrangement joins TRBV15 to TRBJ2-7; no clear D. Specimen: unstimulated CD4+ T cells sorted from spleen or lymph node cells, collected before intestinal transplant. The source of this sequence is a human donor who received an intestinal transplant. CDR3 residues: CATSRAYSVVTEPPYEQYF. The DNA of the CDR3 is TGTGCCACCAGCAGAGCTTATAGTGTTGTAACGGAGCCACCCTACGAGCAGTACTTC.